The 23 T cell receptor beta chains reported below all come from one sample, sequenced in a study of cytotoxic CD8 clonotypes in ibrutinib-treated CLL. The repertoire was sequenced with immunoSEQ multiplex PCR; TCRdb's copy has only in-frame clones and lacks some. The table shows around 20,000 clones, with roughly four fifths occurring only once. The sample in question was PBMCs, obtained before ibrutinib treatment. The receptor set was obtained from a human donor with chronic lymphocytic leukemia.

The CDR3, as DNA: TGTGCCAGCAGCCGTCCAGTAGAAGCCCGGACAGATACGCAGTATTTT. Translating gives CASSRPVEARTDTQYF. The chain joins TRBV7-2 to TRBJ2-3; no firm D call. With 5 bases removed from V and 3 bases from J, the gap between germline ends came to 18 bases. Germline V gene lookup returns CDR1 SGHTA and CDR2 FQGNSA. The CDR3 loop spans 16 amino acids.

This chain connects TRBV6-5 to TRBJ1-3, with D uncertain. CDR3 size: 12 residues. Germline V CDR1 and CDR2: MNHEY, SVGAGI. The V gene lost 5 bases and the J gene lost 7 bases, with 9 bases spanning the gap. The DNA of the CDR3 is TGTGCCAGCAGTGCGGGGTCCAACACCATATATTTT. It is translated as CASSAGSNTIYF.

The V gene is TRBV20-1, the J gene TRBJ2-5; D might be TRBD2 (5 bases). From germline, CDR1 is DFQATT and CDR2 SNEGSKA (reference sequence). Deletions cut 6 bases from V and 5 bases from J, with 10 bases between. The CDR3 has 11 amino acids. This CDR3 is CSAVSGETQYF. CDR3 in DNA: TGCAGTGCCGTGTCGGGGGAGACCCAGTACTTC.

The chain joins TRBV7-9 to TRBJ2-3; 7 bases match TRBD1. V trimming: 3 bases; J trimming: 3 bases; junction bases outside the gene matches: 6. Germline V lookup: CDR1 SEHNR, CDR2 FQNEAQ (reference sequence). This CDR3 is built from 15 residues. The CDR3 coding sequence is TGTGCCAGCAGCTTTGACAGGGTTTGGACAGATACGCAGTATTTT. This encodes CASSFDRVWTDTQYF.

The rearrangement joins TRBV16 to TRBJ2-1; no clear D gene. Germline V gene lookup returns CDR1 KGHSY and CDR2 FQNENV. V was clipped by 0 bases and J by 3 bases, with 9 bases between them. The CDR3 has 15 residues. In nucleotides, the CDR3 is TGTGCCAGCAGCCAATCGGGCCTGGGCTACAATGAGCAGTTCTTC. It yields the protein CASSQSGLGYNEQFF.

This chain links TRBV6-5 with TRBJ1-6; D unclear. V lost 0 bases to trimming and J lost 8 bases, with 11 bases between them. The CDR3 length is 15 residues. The germline V gene encodes CDR1 MNHEY and CDR2 SVGAGI. Here the CDR3 DNA reads TGTGCCAGCAGTTACTCGGGTGGTGGGGATTCACCCCTCCACTTT. Its translation: CASSYSGGGDSPLHF.

V and J are TRBV2 and TRBJ1-3; TRBD1 agrees at 7 bases. This CDR3 is 15 amino acids long. V lost 6 bases and J lost 2; bases outside the gene matches: 7. Germline assignment: CDR1 SNHLY and CDR2 FYNNEI. The CDR3 bases are TGTGCCAGCAGAGACAGGGCTTCGGCTGGAAACACCATATATTTT. It translates to CASRDRASAGNTIYF.

This clone appeared a few times. The chain combines TRBV7-9 with TRBJ1-1, with D tentatively TRBD1 (5 bases). Germline CDR1 and CDR2: SEHNR and FQNEAQ (reference sequence). This CDR3 is 14 amino acids long. V lost 2 bases and J 4 bases, leaving 11 bases between the germline ends. The chain's CDR3 is CASSLQGGGTEAFF. For the CDR3, the DNA is TGTGCCAGCAGCTTACAGGGTGGAGGCACTGAAGCTTTCTTT. Full variable domain (missing parts from reference TRBV7-9 and TRBJ1-1): DTGVSQNPRHKITKRGQNVTFRCDPISEHNRLYWYRQTLGQGPEFLTYFQNEAQLEKSRLLSDRFSAERPKGSFSTLEIQRTEQGDSAMYLCASSLQGGGTEAFFGQGTRLTVV.

The V call is TRBV5-1, the J call TRBJ2-5; 7 bases map to TRBD2. Trimming took 0 bases from V and 1 from J; bases not matched to a gene: 3. Germline lookup yields CDR1 SGHRS and CDR2 YFSETQ. The CDR3 sequence is 15 residues long. The CDR3 sequence: CASSLVGGGQETQYF. CDR3 DNA: TGCGCCAGCAGCTTGGTGGGCGGGGGCCAAGAGACCCAGTACTTC.

The CDR3 DNA follows: TGTGCCTGGACGAACAAGGGGACAGGGCGAGATACGCAGTATTTT. Its translation: CAWTNKGTGRDTQYF. The rearrangement uses TRBV30 and TRBJ2-3; 9 bases are a match to TRBD1. The CDR3 covers 15 residues. Germline loops: CDR1 GTSNPN, CDR2 SVGIG (reference sequence). Unmatched junction bases numbered 10, after V lost 4 bases and J lost 5 bases.

The chain combines TRBV5-4 with TRBJ1-2; a weak D match, TRBD1 (5 bases). Per the germline V gene, CDR1 is SGHNT and CDR2 is YYREEE (reference sequence). CDR3 length equals 13 residues. V shed 3 bases and J shed 5 bases, with 11 bases lying between them. The CDR3 here is CASSSGDPYGYTF. Written as DNA, the CDR3 is TGTGCCAGCAGCTCGGGGGACCCTTATGGCTACACCTTC.

This chain uses TRBV18 with TRBJ2-7; the D call may be TRBD1 or TRBD2 (6 bases each). V was cut by 2 bases and J by 0 bases, with 17 bases left in between. The germline V gene has CDR1 KGHSH and CDR2 LQKENI. This CDR3 region has 17 residues. CDR3 bases: TGTGCCAGCTCACCAACGTCTCGCGGGACAAGCTCCTACGAGCAGTACTTC. Translating gives CASSPTSRGTSSYEQYF.

The chain uses TRBV13 and TRBJ1-4; D is perhaps TRBD1 (6 bases). Germline CDR1 PRHDT, CDR2 FYEKMQ (reference sequence). V dropped 5 bases and J dropped 0 bases, with 10 bases sitting between them. The CDR3 is made up of 15 amino acids. For the CDR3, the DNA is TGTGCCAGCAGCACCCCAGGGGCAACTAATGAAAAACTGTTTTTT. Translating it yields CASSTPGATNEKLFF.

This clone has a handful of counts. This sample also contains other DNA sequences that code for the same CDR3. The V call is TRBV5-4, the J call TRBJ1-2; D ambiguous. V was clipped by 0 bases and J by 0 bases, with 6 bases between them. Germline CDR1 reads SGHNT; CDR2 reads YYREEE (reference sequence). CDR3 size: 14 residues. The DNA for the CDR3 is TGTGCCAGCAGCTTGGGAGGGACTAACTATGGCTACACCTTC. This translates into CASSLGGTNYGYTF.

The gene calls are TRBV6-1 and TRBJ2-1, with a weak D call TRBD2 (6 bases). Per germline, CDR1 MNHNS and CDR2 SASEGT. Trimming removed 6 bases at V and 4 bases at J, with 13 bases between. The CDR3 totals 14 residues. CDR3: CASSLRAGYNEQFF. The CDR3 DNA sequence: TGTGCCAGCAGCCTACGGGCGGGGTACAATGAGCAGTTCTTC.

The chain joins TRBV6-6 to TRBJ2-1; 8 nucleotides line up with TRBD1. This CDR3 has 13 residues. CDR1 MNHNY and CDR2 SVGAGI come from the germline V gene (reference sequence). V was clipped by 2 bases and J by 10 bases; unmatched bases: 4. CDR3 protein: CASSYAGGGEQFF. The CDR3 nucleotides read TGTGCCAGCAGTTACGCAGGGGGCGGCGAGCAGTTCTTC.

This clone was seen only a few times. The J gene is TRBJ1-2, the V gene TRBV30; D gene unclear. The CDR3 consists of 12 residues. The V and J ends lost 0 bases and 8 bases respectively, with 10 bases between them. Germline values: CDR1 GTSNPN, CDR2 SVGIG (reference sequence). CDR3 nucleotide sequence: TGTGCCTGGAGTGTAGGCGGACTGGGCTACACCTTC. Its protein is CAWSVGGLGYTF.

This chain links TRBV18 with TRBJ1-2; D ambiguous. Per the germline V gene, CDR1 is KGHSH and CDR2 is LQKENI. V was cut by 1 base and J by 2 bases, with 8 bases left in between. The CDR3 spans 14 residues. Here the CDR3 DNA reads TGTGCCAGCTCACCACGGTGGCAGAACTATGGCTACACCTTC. Its protein is CASSPRWQNYGYTF.

CDR3: CASSRTRDSYEQYF. The DNA for the CDR3 is TGTGCCAGCAGCCGGACGCGGGACTCCTACGAGCAGTACTTC. V is TRBV5-4 and J is TRBJ2-7; D is perhaps TRBD2 (6 bases). Germline V gives CDR1 SGHNT, CDR2 YYREEE (reference sequence). V lost 4 bases to trimming and J lost 0 bases, with 11 bases between them. The CDR3 has 14 residues.

The J gene is TRBJ2-3, the V gene TRBV30; the match to TRBD1 covers 11 bases. Germline V gene sequence: CDR1 GTSNPN, CDR2 SVGIG (reference sequence). The ends lost 6 bases at V and 0 bases at J; junction bases unmatched: 8. This CDR3 contains 16 residues. This CDR3 is CACHPGTGGSTDTQYF. The CDR3 DNA reads as TGTGCCTGCCACCCCGGGACAGGGGGAAGCACAGATACGCAGTATTTT.

This clone came up a few times. The rearrangement links TRBV18 to TRBJ1-5; D perhaps matches TRBD1 (6 bases). CDR3 length: 14 amino acids. The germline gives CDR1 KGHSH, CDR2 LQKENI. V was trimmed by 6 bases and J by 1 base, leaving 10 bases between them. As DNA, the CDR3 is TGTGCCAGCTCCCAACAGGGCAGCAATCAGCCCCAGCATTTT. Its protein is CASSQQGSNQPQHF.

V is TRBV7-3 and J is TRBJ1-6, with D possibly TRBD1 on 5 matching bases. The germline CDR1 and CDR2 sequences are SGHTA and FQGTGA. The CDR3 is 15 amino acids. V gave up 1 base and J gave up 8 bases, with 12 bases separating them. The CDR3 bases are TGTGCCAGCAGCTTAAGTGCAGGGATAGATTCACCCCTCCACTTT. It translates to CASSLSAGIDSPLHF.

The gene calls are TRBV5-4 and TRBJ2-5; 11 bases are a match to TRBD2. V shed 5 bases, J shed 2 bases, and the junction held 8 bases outside the gene matches. The germline V gene has CDR1 SGHNT and CDR2 YYREEE (reference sequence). CDR3 length: 16 amino acids. CDR3 sequence (DNA): TGTGCCAGCAGGAAAGACGTAGCGGGGGGGCAAGAGACCCAGTACTTC. It specifies CASRKDVAGGQETQYF.